This is a list of T cell receptor beta chains from one sample in a study of T cell responses to AZD1222 COVID-19 vaccine. Assay used: immunoSEQ multiplex PCR; TCRdb lists only in-frame clones, some missing. The repertoire has fewer than 200,000 clones, approximately 90% of them found once; the top ten carry roughly 4.3%. The material was peripheral blood, obtained 28 days after the second dose of the MenACWY control vaccine. These receptors were collected from an adult who received the MenACWY meningococcal vaccine as a control. Each CDR3 is given with its conserved first and last residue. The D gene is left open where the match is weak. Size is omitted from some rows. Given values are once, few, many or a class for expanded clones.

>.|TRBV19|TRBJ1-2|.
TGTGCCAGTGGGGAAGGGAACCGGGATGGCTACACCTTC
CASGEGNRDGYTF
>.|TRBV28|TRBJ1-2|.
TGTGCCAGCTCGAGACGGCTTGGAGGCTACACCTTC
CASSRRLGGYTF
>few|TRBV14|TRBJ2-5|.
TGTGCCAGCAGCCAAGCTTGGCAAGAGACCCAGTACTTC
CASSQAWQETQYF
>.|TRBV18|TRBJ1-1|.
TGTGCCAGCTCACCATCGCAGATTGAAGCTTTCTTT
CASSPSQIEAFF
>.|TRBV5-5|TRBJ1-3|TRBD1
TGTGCCAGCAGCATGCACCTGACAGGGTCTGGAAACACCATATATTTT
CASSMHLTGSGNTIYF
>.|TRBV2|TRBJ2-3|.
TGTGCCAGCCCCGGGTGGGGCGCAGATACGCAGTATTTT
CASPGWGADTQYF
>.|TRBV5-1|TRBJ2-7|TRBD2
TGCGCCAGCCAGACTAGCGGGGGTTCCTACGAGCAGTACTTC
CASQTSGGSYEQYF
>.|TRBV3-1/TRBV3-2|TRBJ2-7|.
TGTGCCAGCAGCCAAGCTCTCGCCTACTCCTACGAGCAGTACTTC
CASSQALAYSYEQYF
>.|TRBV7-9|TRBJ2-7|TRBD1
TGTGCCAGCAGCTCCAACCTCATCGACAGGGCCCGATCCTACGAGCAGTACTTC
CASSSNLIDRARSYEQYF
>.|TRBV11-2|TRBJ1-6|TRBD1
TGTGCCAGCAGCTTATTGGGGACAGAGTATTCGGCCCTCCACTTT
CASSLLGTEYSALHF
>.|TRBV7-2|TRBJ1-2|.
TGTGCCAGCAGCCCCTCCGCGGGGTCTTATGGCTACACCTTC
CASSPSAGSYGYTF
>.|TRBV5-1|TRBJ1-6|.
TGCGCCAGCAGCTTGGGGCCAGGGGAAAATTCACCCCTCCACTTT
CASSLGPGENSPLHF
>once|TRBV7-3|TRBJ2-6|.
TGTGCCAGCAGCTTAAGTCCCAGCTCTGGGGCCAACGTCCTGACTTTC
CASSLSPSSGANVLTF
>.|TRBV11-1|TRBJ1-5|.
TGTGCCAGCAGCTTAAAGCAGCGCTATAGCAATCAGCCCCAGCATTTT
CASSLKQRYSNQPQHF
>.|TRBV4-3|TRBJ1-4|.
TGCGCCAGCAGCCGGACAGTGGTCGAAAAACTGTTTTTT
CASSRTVVEKLFF
>.|TRBV29-1|TRBJ1-3|.
TGCAGCGTTGTATCAGGGAGGGCGGAGGGAAACACCATATATTTT
CSVVSGRAEGNTIYF
>.|TRBV10-1|TRBJ1-1|.
TGCGCCAGCAGTGAGCAGGGATACACTGAAGCTTTCTTT
CASSEQGYTEAFF
>.|TRBV7-9|TRBJ2-3|TRBD1
TGTGCCAGCAGCCCCGGGACAGGGGTGAAAGATACGCAGTATTTT
CASSPGTGVKDTQYF
>.|TRBV29-1|TRBJ1-1|.
TGCAGCGTTGCAGTTGGGACTGAAGCTTTCTTT
CSVAVGTEAFF
>.|TRBV6-1|TRBJ1-5|.
TGTGCCAGCAGTCCTAGGACAGTTAGCAATCAGCCCCAGCATTTT
CASSPRTVSNQPQHF
>.|TRBV29-1|TRBJ2-3|.
TGCAGCGCCCGGACTACGAGGGGCACAGATACGCAGTATTTT
CSARTTRGTDTQYF
>.|TRBV19|TRBJ1-6|TRBD1
TGTGCCAGTAGTATTGGGACAGAAGGTTCACCCCTCCACTTT
CASSIGTEGSPLHF
>.|TRBV9|TRBJ2-5|TRBD1
TGTGCCAGCAGCCTCGGACAGGGGCCTACTCTACAAGAGACCCAGTACTTC
CASSLGQGPTLQETQYF
>.|TRBV11-2|TRBJ1-1|.
TGTGCCAGCAGCTCCGGGACGGCTGCAGAAGCTTTCTTT
CASSSGTAAEAFF